Listed below are T cell receptor beta chains from one sample, sequenced in a study of shared clonotypes between healthy human individuals. Clones were sequenced by immunoSEQ multiplex PCR, and TCRdb holds only the in-frame ones, with some missing. This table has over 95,000 clones, about 71% appearing once. Sequenced material: memory CD8+ T cells sorted from blood. The receptors originated from a woman in her twenties or thirties in good health. CDR3s leave out the opening cysteine and the closing phenylalanine or tryptophan.

j_call: TRBJ1-5; v_call: TRBV9; cdr3_aa: ASSQTGMTGQPQH
j_call: TRBJ2-3; v_call: TRBV2; cdr3_aa: ANGQTTDTQY
j_call: TRBJ2-7; v_call: TRBV4-1; cdr3_aa: ASSPRPGGRVHYEQY
j_call: TRBJ1-2; v_call: TRBV6-5; cdr3_aa: ASSYGSTANYGYT
j_call: TRBJ1-4; v_call: TRBV9; cdr3_aa: ASSEGGLDEKLF
j_call: TRBJ2-2; v_call: TRBV5-1; cdr3_aa: ASTRGGSGRGKAGELF
j_call: TRBJ2-7; v_call: TRBV4-1; cdr3_aa: ASSQWDRGPHEQY
j_call: TRBJ1-1; v_call: TRBV5-4; cdr3_aa: ASSLEEGTEAF
j_call: TRBJ2-1; v_call: TRBV7-9; cdr3_aa: ASSPRGGSSYNEQF
j_call: TRBJ1-1; v_call: TRBV19; cdr3_aa: ASSAAGGNTEAF
j_call: TRBJ1-2; v_call: TRBV6-1; cdr3_aa: ASSQDTIYGYT
j_call: TRBJ1-1; v_call: TRBV9; cdr3_aa: ASSRQGDWTEAF
j_call: TRBJ2-1; v_call: TRBV27; cdr3_aa: ASSLYAGNEQF
j_call: TRBJ1-2; v_call: TRBV2; cdr3_aa: ASSEGGRAANYGYT
j_call: TRBJ1-2; v_call: TRBV4-1; cdr3_aa: ASSQAFYGYT
j_call: TRBJ2-1; v_call: TRBV6-4; cdr3_aa: ASSDGLAGAHEQF
j_call: TRBJ2-1; v_call: TRBV15; cdr3_aa: ATSRGRGSRGYNEQF
j_call: TRBJ2-3; v_call: TRBV25-1; cdr3_aa: ASSPHQLPDSSTDTQY
j_call: TRBJ2-1; v_call: TRBV5-6; cdr3_aa: ASSRLVFNEQF
j_call: TRBJ2-3; v_call: TRBV7-9; cdr3_aa: ASSMPRDTQY
j_call: TRBJ1-5; v_call: TRBV10-2; cdr3_aa: ASSAWGGGANQPQH
j_call: TRBJ2-7; v_call: TRBV7-9; cdr3_aa: ASSLVRVEQYFRVEQY
j_call: TRBJ2-6; v_call: TRBV19; cdr3_aa: ATSGILGANVLT
j_call: TRBJ2-7; v_call: TRBV7-6; cdr3_aa: ASSLVASGRNEQY
j_call: TRBJ1-2; v_call: TRBV27; cdr3_aa: ASSLSSFSGLVWGYT
j_call: TRBJ2-7; v_call: TRBV11-2; cdr3_aa: ASSSGTLYEQY
j_call: TRBJ1-5; v_call: TRBV28; cdr3_aa: ASSLTDRGKH
j_call: TRBJ2-1; v_call: TRBV29-1; cdr3_aa: SVEDGRGYNEQF
j_call: TRBJ2-7; v_call: TRBV5-1; cdr3_aa: ASSPSSMYEQY
j_call: TRBJ1-2; v_call: TRBV4-1; cdr3_aa: ASSRPGRDGYT
j_call: TRBJ2-7; v_call: TRBV6-4; cdr3_aa: ASSYSTGGPYEQY
j_call: TRBJ2-2; v_call: TRBV6-1; cdr3_aa: ASSQGGETGELF
j_call: TRBJ2-5; v_call: TRBV29-1; cdr3_aa: SAPGLAGGVQETQY
j_call: TRBJ1-2; v_call: TRBV25-1; cdr3_aa: ASSAYDREMEGYT
j_call: TRBJ2-6; v_call: TRBV5-4; cdr3_aa: ASGPPGANVLT
j_call: TRBJ2-7; v_call: TRBV6-1; cdr3_aa: ASSEDGTGGSYEQY
j_call: TRBJ2-2; v_call: TRBV5-6; cdr3_aa: ASSSGTAFTGELF
j_call: TRBJ2-7; v_call: TRBV27; cdr3_aa: ASSTQGAYEQY
j_call: TRBJ2-7; v_call: TRBV2; cdr3_aa: ASRSAGGKYEQY
j_call: TRBJ1-1; v_call: TRBV6-5; cdr3_aa: ASSYEAGRTEAF
j_call: NA; v_call: TRBV5-6; cdr3_aa: ASSMAGENYEQY
j_call: TRBJ2-5; v_call: TRBV27; cdr3_aa: ASSPGTRGETQY
j_call: TRBJ2-7; v_call: TRBV19; cdr3_aa: ASSVRDRSTGEQY
j_call: TRBJ1-2; v_call: TRBV28; cdr3_aa: ASSGVGRNNYGYT
j_call: TRBJ1-1; v_call: TRBV28; cdr3_aa: ASRGGGLVSGDTEAF
j_call: TRBJ1-2; v_call: TRBV5-8; cdr3_aa: ASSLGVFLSYGYT
j_call: TRBJ2-1; v_call: TRBV6-1; cdr3_aa: ASSTGTNSYNEQF
j_call: NA; v_call: TRBV29-1; cdr3_aa: SVDREGSGSSYEQY
j_call: TRBJ1-5; v_call: TRBV5-1; cdr3_aa: ASSLGWGRDQPQH
j_call: TRBJ2-1; v_call: TRBV2; cdr3_aa: ASSETGQALGDEQF
j_call: TRBJ2-2; v_call: TRBV2; cdr3_aa: ASRPRGYTGELF
j_call: TRBJ1-2; v_call: TRBV14; cdr3_aa: ASSQDLGYGYT
j_call: TRBJ2-1; v_call: TRBV9; cdr3_aa: ASSVEFQDYNEQF
j_call: TRBJ2-5; v_call: TRBV27; cdr3_aa: ASSSGPREVWRGRGQETQY
j_call: TRBJ1-5; v_call: TRBV6-4; cdr3_aa: ASSEGERQPQH
j_call: TRBJ2-7; v_call: TRBV6-5; cdr3_aa: ASSLEGGGTYEQY
j_call: TRBJ1-1; v_call: TRBV6-1; cdr3_aa: ASNPGQEYTEAF